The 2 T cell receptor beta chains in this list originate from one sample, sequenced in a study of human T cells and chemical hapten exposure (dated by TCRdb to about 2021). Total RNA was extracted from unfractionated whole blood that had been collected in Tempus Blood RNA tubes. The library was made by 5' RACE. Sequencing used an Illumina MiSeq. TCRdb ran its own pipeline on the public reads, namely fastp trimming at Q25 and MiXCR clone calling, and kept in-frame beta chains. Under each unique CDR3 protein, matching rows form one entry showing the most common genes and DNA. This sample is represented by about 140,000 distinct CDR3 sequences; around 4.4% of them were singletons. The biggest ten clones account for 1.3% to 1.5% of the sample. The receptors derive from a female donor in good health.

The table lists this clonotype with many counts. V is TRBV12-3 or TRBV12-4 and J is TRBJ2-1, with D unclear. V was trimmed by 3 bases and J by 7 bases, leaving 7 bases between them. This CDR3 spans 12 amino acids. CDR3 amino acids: CASSFLVNEQFF. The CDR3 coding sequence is TGTGCCAGCAGTTTTTTGGTGAATGAGCAGTTCTTC.

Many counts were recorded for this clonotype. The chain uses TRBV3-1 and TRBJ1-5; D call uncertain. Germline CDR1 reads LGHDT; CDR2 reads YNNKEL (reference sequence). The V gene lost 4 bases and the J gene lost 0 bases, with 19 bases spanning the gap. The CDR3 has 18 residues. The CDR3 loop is CASSPRRQLKNSNQPQHF. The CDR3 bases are TGTGCCAGCAGCCCTCGGCGACAACTGAAAAATAGCAATCAGCCCCAGCATTTT.